This TCR beta chain originates from a study of T cells in narcolepsy. The germline V gene encodes CDR1 SGHDT and CDR2 YYEEEE. The V and J ends lost 4 bases and 7 bases respectively, with 12 bases between them. CDR3 length: 13 residues. The assay was immunoSEQ multiplex PCR, and TCRdb's table has in-frame clones only and misses some. The sample has about 24,000 clones; approximately 85% are singletons. This sequence originates from a human donor in good health. Sequencing was carried out using memory (CD45RA-) CD4+ T cells from blood. The chain recombines TRBV5-6 with TRBJ2-1; D is undetermined. The DNA of the CDR3 is TGTGCCAGCAGCCGACCCCAAGGGAATGAGCAGTTCTTC. It translates to CASSRPQGNEQFF.